These 8 T cell receptor beta chains originate from one sample sequenced in a study of blood T cells in healthy people across ages. Through a sample-barcoded 5' primer and a J-beta primer mix, a second PCR was run for roughly 7 to 11 cycles. TCRdb re-called the 5' RACE reads with MiXCR, one entry per CDR3 protein. This table holds about 770,000 distinct CDR3 sequences, under 45% found once. Material for sequencing was blood. These receptors originate from a man between 60 and 70 years old in good health.

This clonotype was recorded a few times. Being one base from a much bigger clone, this may be a read error. The chain links TRBV9 to TRBJ2-5; D unclear. In germline, CDR1 is SGDLS, CDR2 YYNGEE. The CDR3 covers 14 residues. Deletions cut 5 bases from V and 11 bases from J, with 22 bases between. CDR3 region: CASRPGPGDNEQYF. The CDR3 DNA is TGTGCCAGCAGACCTGGTCCGGGTGACAATGAGCAGTACTTC.

This clonotype occurred once. The chain recombines TRBV11-1 with TRBJ2-1; 13 bases align to TRBD2. The CDR3 totals 14 residues. With 5 bases clipped from V and 9 bases from J, the junction kept 4 bases outside the gene matches. Looked up from germline, CDR1 is SGHAT and CDR2 is FQDESV (reference sequence). The CDR3 region has the DNA TGTGCCAGCAGCCAAGGACTAGCGGGAGCTGAGCAGTTCTTC. Amino acids: CASSQGLAGAEQFF.

The chain combines TRBV6-1 with TRBJ1-2; D gene unclear. V lost 0 bases to trimming and J lost 4 bases, with 6 bases between them. This CDR3 comprises 13 residues. CDR1 and CDR2 (germline): MNHNS, SASEGT. DNA of the CDR3: TGTGCCAGCAGTGAAGCCCTAAGCTATGGCTACACCTTC. Its translation is CASSEALSYGYTF.

The gene calls are TRBV5-5 and TRBJ1-1; D not certain. The germline V gene encodes CDR1 SGHKS and CDR2 YYEKEE (reference sequence). The V gene lost 3 bases and the J gene lost 4 bases, with 16 bases spanning the gap. CDR3 length equals 15 residues. The CDR3 DNA follows: TGTGCCAGCAGCTGGGCTGCGAGTGTAAGCACTGAAGCTTTCTTT. This gives the protein CASSWAASVSTEAFF.

The chain links TRBV3-1 to TRBJ2-3, with D perhaps TRBD2 (6 bases). The V and J ends lost 4 bases and 4 bases respectively, with 21 bases between them. The V gene's germline CDR1 is LGHDT and CDR2 YNNKEL (reference sequence). This CDR3 is built from 17 residues. The CDR3 DNA reads as TGTGCCAGCAGCCCAATTTTGGGGGGACGCACGGCAGATACGCAGTATTTT. Translation gives CASSPILGGRTADTQYF.

V and J are TRBV2 and TRBJ2-7, with a possible D match to TRBD1 (6 bases). CDR1 SNHLY and CDR2 FYNNEI come from the germline V gene. CDR3 length: 13 amino acids. V was shortened by 6 bases and J by 4 bases, with 13 bases between the two germline ends. The CDR3 DNA reads as TGTGCCAGCAGGACAGGATCGGGGTACGAGCAGTACTTC. This gives the protein CASRTGSGYEQYF.

The chain is built from TRBV7-8 and TRBJ2-5, with D unresolved. Trimming took 5 bases from V and 3 from J, leaving 13 bases between them. The CDR3 totals 14 residues. Germline V gives CDR1 SGHVS, CDR2 FQNEAQ. The CDR3, as DNA: TGTGCCAGCAGCCCAGGAGCAGCCAAAGAGACCCAGTACTTC. Amino acids: CASSPGAAKETQYF. The full variable domain, its missing parts supplied by reference TRBV7-8 and TRBJ2-5, is GAGVSQSPRYKVAKRGQDVALRCDPISGHVSLFWYQQALGQGPEFLTYFQNEAQLDKSGLPSDRFFAERPEGSVSTLKIQRTQQEDSAVYLCASSPGAAKETQYFGPGTRLLVL.

This clonotype was found once. Written as DNA, the CDR3 is TGTGCCAGCAGCCGAGTGGGACAGGCCTACTATGGCTACACCTTC. It specifies CASSRVGQAYYGYTF. The V call is TRBV3-1, the J call TRBJ1-2; TRBD1 aligns across 8 bases. The germline gives CDR1 LGHDT, CDR2 YNNKEL (reference sequence). The V and J ends lost 4 bases and 3 bases, in that order; junction bases with no gene match: 7. This CDR3 spans 15 amino acids.